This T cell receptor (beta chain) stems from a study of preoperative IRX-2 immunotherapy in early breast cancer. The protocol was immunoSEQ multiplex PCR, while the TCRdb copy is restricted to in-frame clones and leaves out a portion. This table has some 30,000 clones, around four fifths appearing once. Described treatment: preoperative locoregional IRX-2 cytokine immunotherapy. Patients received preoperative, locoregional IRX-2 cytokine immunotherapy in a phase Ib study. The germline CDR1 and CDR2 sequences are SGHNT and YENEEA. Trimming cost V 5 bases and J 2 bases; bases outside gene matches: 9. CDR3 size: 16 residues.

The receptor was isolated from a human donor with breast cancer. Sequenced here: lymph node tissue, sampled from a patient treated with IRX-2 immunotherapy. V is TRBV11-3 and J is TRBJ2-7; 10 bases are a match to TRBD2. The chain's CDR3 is CASSHDQREGTYEQYF. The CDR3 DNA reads TGTGCCAGCAGCCATGACCAGCGGGAGGGTACCTACGAGCAGTACTTC. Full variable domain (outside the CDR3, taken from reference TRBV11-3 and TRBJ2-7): EAGVVQSPRYKIIEKKQPVAFWCNPISGHNTLYWYLQNLGQGPELLIRYENEEAVDDSQLPKDRFSAERLKGVDSTLKIQPAELGDSAVYLCASSHDQREGTYEQYFGPGTRLTVT.